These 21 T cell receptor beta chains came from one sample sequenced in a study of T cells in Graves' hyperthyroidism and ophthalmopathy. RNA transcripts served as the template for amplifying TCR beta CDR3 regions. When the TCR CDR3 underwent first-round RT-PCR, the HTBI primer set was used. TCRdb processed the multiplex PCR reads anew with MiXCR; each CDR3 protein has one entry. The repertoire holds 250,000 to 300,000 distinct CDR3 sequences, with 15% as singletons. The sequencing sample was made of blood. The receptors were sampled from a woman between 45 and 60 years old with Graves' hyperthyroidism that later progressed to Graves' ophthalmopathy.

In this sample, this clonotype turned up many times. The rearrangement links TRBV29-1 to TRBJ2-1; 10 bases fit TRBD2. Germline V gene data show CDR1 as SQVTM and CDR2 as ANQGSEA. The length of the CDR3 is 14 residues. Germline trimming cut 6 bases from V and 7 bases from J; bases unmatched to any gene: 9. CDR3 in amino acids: CSVRAGGLLNEQFF. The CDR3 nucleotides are TGCAGCGTCAGAGCGGGAGGGCTCTTGAATGAGCAGTTCTTC.

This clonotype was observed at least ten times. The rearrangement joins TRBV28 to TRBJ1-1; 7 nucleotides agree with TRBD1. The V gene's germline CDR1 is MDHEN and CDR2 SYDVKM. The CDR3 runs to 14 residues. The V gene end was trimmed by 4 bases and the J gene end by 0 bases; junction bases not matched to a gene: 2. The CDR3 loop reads CASSSGTVNTEAFF. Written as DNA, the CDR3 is TGTGCCAGCAGTTCTGGGACAGTGAACACTGAAGCTTTCTTT.

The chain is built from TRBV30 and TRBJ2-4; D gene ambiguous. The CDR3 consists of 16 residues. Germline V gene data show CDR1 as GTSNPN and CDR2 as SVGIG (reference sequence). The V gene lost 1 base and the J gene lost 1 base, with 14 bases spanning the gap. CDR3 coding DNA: TGTGCCTGGAGTGAACCGTACGGTCGGGCCAAAAACATTCAGTACTTC. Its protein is CAWSEPYGRAKNIQYF.

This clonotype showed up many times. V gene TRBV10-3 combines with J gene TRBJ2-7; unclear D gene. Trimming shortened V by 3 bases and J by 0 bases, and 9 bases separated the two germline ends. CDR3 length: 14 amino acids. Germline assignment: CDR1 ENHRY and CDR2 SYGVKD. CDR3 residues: CAISETSLSYEQYF. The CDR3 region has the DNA TGTGCCATCAGTGAAACTTCTCTCTCCTACGAGCAGTACTTC.

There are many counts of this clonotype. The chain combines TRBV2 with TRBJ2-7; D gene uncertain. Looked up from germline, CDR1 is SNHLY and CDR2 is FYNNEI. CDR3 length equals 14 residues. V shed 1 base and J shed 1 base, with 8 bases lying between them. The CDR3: CASSEGALSYEQYF. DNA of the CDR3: TGTGCCAGCAGTGAAGGGGCACTTTCCTACGAGCAGTACTTC.

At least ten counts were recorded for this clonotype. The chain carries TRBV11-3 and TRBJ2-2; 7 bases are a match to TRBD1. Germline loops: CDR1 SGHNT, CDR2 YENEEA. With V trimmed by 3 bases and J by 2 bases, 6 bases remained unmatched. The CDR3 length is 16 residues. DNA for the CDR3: TGTGCCAGCAGCTTTGCTCCAGGGGGAAACACCGGGGAGCTGTTTTTT. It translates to CASSFAPGGNTGELFF. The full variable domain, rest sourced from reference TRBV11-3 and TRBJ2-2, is EAGVVQSPRYKIIEKKQPVAFWCNPISGHNTLYWYLQNLGQGPELLIRYENEEAVDDSQLPKDRFSAERLKGVDSTLKIQPAELGDSAVYLCASSFAPGGNTGELFFGEGSRLTVL.

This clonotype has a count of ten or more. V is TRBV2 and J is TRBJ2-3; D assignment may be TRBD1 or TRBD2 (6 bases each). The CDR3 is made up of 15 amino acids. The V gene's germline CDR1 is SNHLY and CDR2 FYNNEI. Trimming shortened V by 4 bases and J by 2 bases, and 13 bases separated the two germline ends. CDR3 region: CASSVGGPDTDTQYF. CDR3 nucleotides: TGTGCCAGCAGTGTTGGGGGGCCCGACACAGATACGCAGTATTTT.

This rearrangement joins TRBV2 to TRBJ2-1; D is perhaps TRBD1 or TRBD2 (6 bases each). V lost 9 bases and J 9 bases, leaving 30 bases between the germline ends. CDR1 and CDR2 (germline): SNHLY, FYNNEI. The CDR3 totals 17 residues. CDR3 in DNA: TGTGCCAGGGCTAGGCCCCCCGGGGGCTCGGGTTGGGGTGAGCAGTTCTTC. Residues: CARARPPGGSGWGEQFF.

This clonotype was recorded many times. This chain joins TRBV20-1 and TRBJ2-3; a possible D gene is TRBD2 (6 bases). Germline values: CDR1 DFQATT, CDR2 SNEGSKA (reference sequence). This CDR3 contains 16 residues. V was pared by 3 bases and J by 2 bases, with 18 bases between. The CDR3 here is CSASGGSEGPTDTQYF. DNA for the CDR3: TGCAGTGCTAGTGGGGGGTCCGAGGGTCCCACAGATACGCAGTATTTT.

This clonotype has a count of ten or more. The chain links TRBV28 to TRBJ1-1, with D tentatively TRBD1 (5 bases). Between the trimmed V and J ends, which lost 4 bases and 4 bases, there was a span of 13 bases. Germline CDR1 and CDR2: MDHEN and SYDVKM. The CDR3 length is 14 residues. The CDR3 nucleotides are TGTGCCAGCAGTTCAACAGTTGGGGGCACTGAAGCTTTCTTT. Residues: CASSSTVGGTEAFF.

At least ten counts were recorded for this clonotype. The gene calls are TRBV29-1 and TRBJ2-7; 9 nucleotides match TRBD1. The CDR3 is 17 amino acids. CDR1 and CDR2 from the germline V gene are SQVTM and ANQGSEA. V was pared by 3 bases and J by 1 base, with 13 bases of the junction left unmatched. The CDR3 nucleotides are TGCAGCGTTGAGTGGACAGGGGCCGTTTTTACTTCCTACGAGCAGTACTTC. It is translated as CSVEWTGAVFTSYEQYF.

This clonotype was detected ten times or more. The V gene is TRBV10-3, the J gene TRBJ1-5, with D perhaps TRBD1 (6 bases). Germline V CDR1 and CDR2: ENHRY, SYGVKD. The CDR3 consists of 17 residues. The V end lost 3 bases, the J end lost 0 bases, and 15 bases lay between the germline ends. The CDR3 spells CAISDGDTGISNQPQHF. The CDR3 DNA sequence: TGTGCCATCAGTGACGGGGACACCGGAATTAGCAATCAGCCCCAGCATTTT.

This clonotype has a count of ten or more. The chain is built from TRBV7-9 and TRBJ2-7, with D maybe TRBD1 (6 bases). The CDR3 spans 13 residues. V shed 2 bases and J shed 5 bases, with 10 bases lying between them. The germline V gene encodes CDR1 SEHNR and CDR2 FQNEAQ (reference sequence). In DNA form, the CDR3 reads TGTGCCAGCAGCTTAATGGGGGCGGACGAGCAGTACTTC. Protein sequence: CASSLMGADEQYF.

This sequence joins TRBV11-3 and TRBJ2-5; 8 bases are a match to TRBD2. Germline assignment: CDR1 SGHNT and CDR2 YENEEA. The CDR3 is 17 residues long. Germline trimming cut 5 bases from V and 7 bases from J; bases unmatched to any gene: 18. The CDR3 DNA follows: TGTGCCAGCAGCCCCCGTCTCGCGGGAGGACAAATGGGGACCCAGTACTTC. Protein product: CASSPRLAGGQMGTQYF.

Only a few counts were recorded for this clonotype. CDR3 DNA: TGCGCCAGCAGTGATAGCAGGGTGCGTCAAGAGACCCAGTACTTC. This encodes CASSDSRVRQETQYF. This rearrangement joins TRBV10-2 to TRBJ2-5; a possible D gene is TRBD1 (5 bases). Trimming left V 3 bases short and J 2 bases short, with 13 bases between. CDR3 length equals 15 residues. The germline V gene has CDR1 WSHSY and CDR2 SAAADI.

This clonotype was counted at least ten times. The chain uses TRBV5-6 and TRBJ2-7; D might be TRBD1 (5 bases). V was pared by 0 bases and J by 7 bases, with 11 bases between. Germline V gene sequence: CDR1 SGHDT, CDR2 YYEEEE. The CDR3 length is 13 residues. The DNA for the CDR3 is TGTGCCAGCAGCTTGGGACAGCGCCTTGAGCAGTACTTC. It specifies CASSLGQRLEQYF.

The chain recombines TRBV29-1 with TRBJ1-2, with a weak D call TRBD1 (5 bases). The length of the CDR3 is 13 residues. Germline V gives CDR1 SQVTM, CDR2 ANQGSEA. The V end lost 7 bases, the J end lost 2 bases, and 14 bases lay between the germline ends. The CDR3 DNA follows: TGCAGCGCCGATGGGGGGGTCAACTATGGCTACACCTTC. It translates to CSADGGVNYGYTF.

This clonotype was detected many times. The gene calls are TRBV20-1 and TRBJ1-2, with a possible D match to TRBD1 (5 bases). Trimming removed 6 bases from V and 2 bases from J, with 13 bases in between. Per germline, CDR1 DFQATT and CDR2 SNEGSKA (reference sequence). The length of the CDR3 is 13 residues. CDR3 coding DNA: TGCAGTGCAGTCCAGGGCGGGAACTATGGCTACACCTTC. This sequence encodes CSAVQGGNYGYTF.

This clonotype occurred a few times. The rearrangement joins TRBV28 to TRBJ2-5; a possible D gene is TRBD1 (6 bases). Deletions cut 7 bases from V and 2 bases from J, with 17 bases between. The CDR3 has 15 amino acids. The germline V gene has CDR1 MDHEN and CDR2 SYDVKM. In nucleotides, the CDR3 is TGTGCCAGCACTTACTACGGGACAAAACAAGAGACCCAGTACTTC. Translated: CASTYYGTKQETQYF.

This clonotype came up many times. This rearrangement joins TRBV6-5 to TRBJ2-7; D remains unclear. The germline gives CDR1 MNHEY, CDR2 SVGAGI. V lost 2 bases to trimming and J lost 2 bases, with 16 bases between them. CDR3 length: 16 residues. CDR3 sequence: CASSYQDPMSPYEQYF. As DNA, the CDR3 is TGTGCCAGCAGTTACCAAGACCCAATGAGCCCCTACGAGCAGTACTTC.

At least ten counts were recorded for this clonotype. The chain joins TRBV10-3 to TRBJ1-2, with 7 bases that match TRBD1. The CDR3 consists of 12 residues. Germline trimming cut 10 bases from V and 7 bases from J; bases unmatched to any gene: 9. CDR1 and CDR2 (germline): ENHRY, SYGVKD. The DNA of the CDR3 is TGTGCCACAGCAGGGGGACAACGTGGCTACACCTTC. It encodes CATAGGQRGYTF.